One T cell receptor (beta chain) is described in this entry. Its antigen is currently unknown. These data come from a study of post-analysis software for immune sequencing data. Study-level findings and limits: Multiple sclerosis patients had significantly lower normalized Chao1 diversity than controls. Four to six TRBV segments, including TRBV5-6, TRBV5-1 and TRBV20-1, were more frequent in patients than controls.

Included in the TCR beta cDNA libraries were unique molecular identifiers. TCRdb used MiXCR to reprocess the PCR reads, holding one entry per CDR3 protein. The data contain approximately 690,000 distinct CDR3 sequences, approximately 60% of them seen just once; the ten biggest clones take up approximately 10%. V gave up 3 bases and J gave up 3 bases, with 7 bases separating them. This CDR3 is built from 13 residues. Germline V gene sequence: CDR1 LNHNV, CDR2 YYDKDF (reference sequence). Sequenced: blood. The V gene is TRBV15, the J gene TRBJ2-3; D is perhaps TRBD2 (6 bases). The clonotype comes from a girl aged 2-10 years with multiple sclerosis. In DNA, the CDR3 is TGTGCCACCAGCAGGACTAGAACAGATACGCAGTATTTT. The encoded protein is CATSRTRTDTQYF.